The rows below give T cell receptor beta chains drawn from one sample of a study of blood T cell repertoires in COVID-19. The data were produced by immunoSEQ multiplex PCR, yet TCRdb's version contains in-frame clones alone and is incomplete. The data hold roughly 91,000 clones, with less than 90% observed a single time. The sample was peripheral blood. Receptor source: a man aged 65 to 79 with active or convalescent COVID-19. Both conserved end residues are part of each CDR3. The order of the fields is J gene, CDR3 length, clone size, V gene, D gene, CDR3 protein, CDR3 DNA. A D gene is named only where the DNA matches it firmly. The listing skips clone size in some rows; elsewhere it reads once, few, many or a size class.

j_gene: TRBJ2-3; len: 15; abundance: -; v_gene: TRBV5-1; d_gene: TRBD1; CDR3aa: CASSQDRDLGDTQYF; CDR3nt: TGCGCCAGCAGCCAGGACAGGGACCTCGGGGATACGCAGTATTTT
j_gene: TRBJ1-2; len: 14; abundance: -; v_gene: TRBV6-1; d_gene: TRBD1; CDR3aa: CASSHGQASYGYTF; CDR3nt: TGTGCCAGCAGTCATGGACAGGCCAGCTATGGCTACACCTTC
j_gene: TRBJ1-2; len: 13; abundance: few; v_gene: TRBV28; d_gene: TRBD1; CDR3aa: CASSPATGVGYTF; CDR3nt: TGTGCCAGCAGTCCGGCTACAGGGGTTGGCTACACCTTC
j_gene: TRBJ1-6; len: 15; abundance: -; v_gene: TRBV11-2; d_gene: -; CDR3aa: CASSLYGGRNSPLHF; CDR3nt: TGTGCCAGCAGCTTATACGGGGGTCGGAATTCACCCCTCCACTTT
j_gene: TRBJ1-1; len: 12; abundance: once; v_gene: TRBV10-3; d_gene: -; CDR3aa: CAISGQGTEAFF; CDR3nt: TGTGCCATCAGCGGACAAGGGACTGAAGCTTTCTTT
j_gene: TRBJ2-5; len: 12; abundance: -; v_gene: TRBV7-3; d_gene: -; CDR3aa: CASSDGRGTQYF; CDR3nt: TGTGCCAGCAGCGACGGACGGGGGACCCAGTACTTC
j_gene: TRBJ2-3; len: 15; abundance: -; v_gene: TRBV6-5; d_gene: TRBD2; CDR3aa: CASTRGTTGTDTQYF; CDR3nt: TGTGCCAGCACCCGAGGGACTACGGGCACAGATACGCAGTATTTT
j_gene: TRBJ2-5; len: 12; abundance: -; v_gene: TRBV10-3; d_gene: TRBD2; CDR3aa: CASGGGEETQYF; CDR3nt: TGTGCCTCGGGGGGGGGCGAAGAGACCCAGTACTTC
j_gene: TRBJ2-2; len: 17; abundance: -; v_gene: TRBV4-2; d_gene: -; CDR3aa: CASSQAGQGLYTGELFF; CDR3nt: TGTGCCAGCAGCCAAGCAGGGCAGGGGCTATACACCGGGGAGCTGTTTTTT
j_gene: TRBJ2-1; len: 15; abundance: -; v_gene: TRBV5-1; d_gene: -; CDR3aa: CASSTDSLYANEQFF; CDR3nt: TGCGCCAGCAGCACGGACAGCCTCTACGCGAATGAGCAGTTCTTC
j_gene: TRBJ2-5; len: 15; abundance: -; v_gene: TRBV6-6; d_gene: TRBD1; CDR3aa: CASSYPGQGMETQYF; CDR3nt: TGTGCCAGCAGTTACCCGGGACAGGGGATGGAGACCCAGTACTTC
j_gene: TRBJ2-6; len: 20; abundance: -; v_gene: TRBV14; d_gene: -; CDR3aa: CASSQVMPGSGTSGANVLTF; CDR3nt: TGTGCCAGCAGCCAAGTTATGCCGGGGAGCGGTACATCTGGGGCCAACGTCCTGACTTTC
j_gene: TRBJ1-6; len: 15; abundance: -; v_gene: TRBV2; d_gene: -; CDR3aa: CASSPTGFGNSPLHF; CDR3nt: TGTGCCAGCAGTCCGACCGGGTTCGGTAATTCACCCCTCCACTTT
j_gene: TRBJ2-7; len: 14; abundance: -; v_gene: TRBV10-3; d_gene: TRBD2; CDR3aa: CAISERGGALEQYF; CDR3nt: TGTGCCATCAGTGAGCGGGGGGGAGCGTTGGAGCAGTACTTC
j_gene: TRBJ1-4; len: 19; abundance: -; v_gene: TRBV27; d_gene: TRBD1; CDR3aa: CASRSLGQGGRGPNEKLFF; CDR3nt: TGTGCCAGCCGAAGCCTGGGACAGGGGGGCAGGGGGCCTAATGAAAAACTGTTTTTT
j_gene: TRBJ1-1; len: 13; abundance: -; v_gene: TRBV7-2; d_gene: -; CDR3aa: CASSSPSTWEAFF; CDR3nt: TGTGCCAGCAGCTCCCCCTCGACATGGGAAGCTTTCTTT
j_gene: TRBJ2-7; len: 12; abundance: -; v_gene: TRBV10-3; d_gene: -; CDR3aa: CAIGRDSYEQYF; CDR3nt: TGTGCCATCGGACGGGACTCCTACGAGCAGTACTTC
j_gene: TRBJ1-1; len: 15; abundance: -; v_gene: TRBV9; d_gene: TRBD1; CDR3aa: CASSVVGTGETEAFF; CDR3nt: TGTGCCAGCAGCGTAGTGGGGACAGGGGAGACTGAAGCTTTCTTT
j_gene: TRBJ2-3; len: 15; abundance: -; v_gene: TRBV28; d_gene: TRBD2; CDR3aa: CASIGGGAGADTQYF; CDR3nt: TGTGCCAGCATTGGCGGGGGGGCCGGGGCAGATACGCAGTATTTT
j_gene: TRBJ1-3; len: 15; abundance: once; v_gene: TRBV18; d_gene: -; CDR3aa: CASSPDAGTGNTIYF; CDR3nt: TGTGCCAGCTCACCCGACGCGGGGACGGGAAACACCATATATTTT
j_gene: TRBJ2-2; len: 15; abundance: -; v_gene: TRBV5-1; d_gene: TRBD1; CDR3aa: CASTIDRGHTGELFF; CDR3nt: TGCGCCAGCACCATAGACAGGGGGCACACCGGGGAGCTGTTTTTT
j_gene: TRBJ1-4; len: 15; abundance: -; v_gene: TRBV6-2/TRBV6-3; d_gene: -; CDR3aa: CASSPGGVANEKLFF; CDR3nt: TGTGCCAGCAGCCCCGGGGGAGTTGCTAATGAAAAACTGTTTTTT
j_gene: TRBJ1-1; len: 16; abundance: -; v_gene: TRBV28; d_gene: -; CDR3aa: CASTLRRLRGSGEAFF; CDR3nt: TGTGCCAGCACTTTAAGGCGTTTAAGGGGCTCGGGTGAAGCTTTCTTT
j_gene: TRBJ2-1; len: 14; abundance: -; v_gene: TRBV7-3; d_gene: -; CDR3aa: CASSSGGGNNEQFF; CDR3nt: TGTGCCAGCAGCTCTGGTGGCGGCAACAATGAGCAGTTCTTC
j_gene: TRBJ1-2; len: 16; abundance: -; v_gene: TRBV6-2/TRBV6-3; d_gene: -; CDR3aa: CASSYPPGRTIYGYTF; CDR3nt: TGTGCCAGCAGTTACCCCCCAGGACGGACTATCTATGGCTACACCTTC
j_gene: TRBJ2-5; len: 15; abundance: -; v_gene: TRBV19; d_gene: -; CDR3aa: CASSPDPRYQETQYF; CDR3nt: TGTGCCAGTAGTCCTGACCCCAGGTACCAAGAGACCCAGTACTTC
j_gene: TRBJ2-7; len: 13; abundance: -; v_gene: TRBV15; d_gene: TRBD1; CDR3aa: CATSFGTDYEQYF; CDR3nt: TGTGCCACCAGCTTCGGGACAGACTACGAGCAGTACTTC
j_gene: TRBJ2-7; len: 11; abundance: few; v_gene: TRBV20-1; d_gene: -; CDR3aa: CSARDRGEQYF; CDR3nt: TGCAGTGCTAGAGATAGGGGCGAGCAGTACTTC
j_gene: TRBJ2-7; len: 15; abundance: -; v_gene: TRBV27; d_gene: -; CDR3aa: CASSFGAGSYYEQYF; CDR3nt: TGTGCCAGCAGTTTTGGGGCAGGGTCCTACTACGAGCAGTACTTC
j_gene: TRBJ2-7; len: 18; abundance: -; v_gene: TRBV6-2/TRBV6-3; d_gene: TRBD2; CDR3aa: CASSWQGATRTSGDEQYF; CDR3nt: TGTGCCAGCAGTTGGCAAGGGGCTACAAGGACTAGCGGGGATGAGCAGTACTTC
j_gene: TRBJ2-5; len: 16; abundance: -; v_gene: TRBV5-4; d_gene: TRBD2; CDR3aa: CASSLTGTSGEETQYF; CDR3nt: TGTGCCAGCAGCCTAACCGGGACTAGCGGGGAAGAGACCCAGTACTTC
j_gene: TRBJ2-2; len: 11; abundance: -; v_gene: TRBV5-1; d_gene: -; CDR3aa: CASSSSGELFF; CDR3nt: TGCGCCAGCAGCTCGTCGGGGGAGCTGTTTTTT
j_gene: TRBJ1-2; len: 13; abundance: -; v_gene: TRBV18; d_gene: -; CDR3aa: CASSPPDPGLLTF; CDR3nt: TGTGCCAGCTCACCACCCGACCCGGGACTGCTCACCTTC
j_gene: TRBJ1-5; len: 16; abundance: -; v_gene: TRBV15; d_gene: -; CDR3aa: CATSRDRTGSNQPQHF; CDR3nt: TGTGCCACCAGCAGAGATAGAACAGGCAGCAATCAGCCCCAGCATTTT
j_gene: TRBJ1-1; len: 16; abundance: -; v_gene: TRBV6-5; d_gene: -; CDR3aa: CASSYTATGWRTEAFF; CDR3nt: TGTGCCAGCAGTTACACGGCTACAGGGTGGAGGACTGAAGCTTTCTTT
j_gene: TRBJ1-1; len: 16; abundance: -; v_gene: TRBV5-1; d_gene: TRBD1; CDR3aa: CASSLGGGQGNAEAFF; CDR3nt: TGCGCCAGCAGCTTGGGCGGTGGACAGGGGAATGCTGAAGCTTTCTTT
j_gene: TRBJ1-1; len: 16; abundance: once; v_gene: TRBV5-1; d_gene: -; CDR3aa: CASSPLPGTQNTEAFF; CDR3nt: TGCGCCAGCAGCCCACTCCCCGGGACACAGAACACTGAAGCTTTCTTT
j_gene: TRBJ1-2; len: 14; abundance: -; v_gene: TRBV24-1; d_gene: -; CDR3aa: CATSEGPTGYGYTF; CDR3nt: TGTGCCACCAGTGAGGGGCCAACAGGCTATGGCTACACCTTC
j_gene: TRBJ2-7; len: 12; abundance: -; v_gene: TRBV29-1; d_gene: -; CDR3aa: CSVVQGPYEQYF; CDR3nt: TGCAGCGTCGTACAGGGACCCTACGAGCAGTACTTC
j_gene: TRBJ1-3; len: 17; abundance: -; v_gene: TRBV5-1; d_gene: TRBD1; CDR3aa: CASSLGNRGPGGNTIYF; CDR3nt: TGCGCCAGCAGCTTGGGCAACAGGGGGCCGGGAGGAAACACCATATATTTT
j_gene: TRBJ1-4; len: 16; abundance: -; v_gene: TRBV2; d_gene: TRBD1; CDR3aa: CASSDRGLLLHEKLFF; CDR3nt: TGTGCCAGCAGTGACAGGGGGCTACTACTTCATGAAAAACTGTTTTTT
j_gene: TRBJ1-6; len: 14; abundance: -; v_gene: TRBV5-1; d_gene: -; CDR3aa: CASSRTVNNSPLHF; CDR3nt: TGCGCCAGCAGCCGGACAGTTAATAATTCACCCCTCCACTTT
j_gene: TRBJ1-1; len: 12; abundance: few; v_gene: TRBV30; d_gene: -; CDR3aa: CACLGRDTEAFF; CDR3nt: TGTGCCTGTTTAGGGAGGGACACTGAAGCTTTCTTT
j_gene: TRBJ1-5; len: 14; abundance: -; v_gene: TRBV2; d_gene: TRBD1; CDR3aa: CASSLDRGDQPQHF; CDR3nt: TGTGCCAGCAGCTTGGACAGGGGCGATCAGCCCCAGCATTTT
j_gene: TRBJ1-2; len: 13; abundance: -; v_gene: TRBV3-1/TRBV3-2; d_gene: -; CDR3aa: CASSLQGFNGYTF; CDR3nt: TGTGCCAGCAGCCTCCAGGGATTCAATGGCTACACCTTC
j_gene: TRBJ2-3; len: 16; abundance: -; v_gene: TRBV18; d_gene: TRBD2; CDR3aa: CASSLTSGGPTDTQYF; CDR3nt: TGTGCCAGCTCACTGACTAGCGGGGGTCCCACAGATACGCAGTATTTT
j_gene: TRBJ2-4; len: 16; abundance: few; v_gene: TRBV30; d_gene: TRBD2; CDR3aa: CAWRVTREGAKNIQYF; CDR3nt: TGTGCCTGGAGGGTTACCAGGGAGGGTGCCAAAAACATTCAGTACTTC
j_gene: TRBJ2-5; len: 15; abundance: -; v_gene: TRBV2; d_gene: TRBD1; CDR3aa: CASSGFRQGRETQYF; CDR3nt: TGTGCCAGCAGTGGGTTCCGACAGGGCCGAGAGACCCAGTACTTC
j_gene: TRBJ1-4; len: 14; abundance: -; v_gene: TRBV29-1; d_gene: -; CDR3aa: CSAELRGINEKLFF; CDR3nt: TGCAGCGCCGAGCTGCGGGGGATTAATGAAAAACTGTTTTTT
j_gene: TRBJ2-2; len: 14; abundance: -; v_gene: TRBV3-1/TRBV3-2; d_gene: TRBD2; CDR3aa: CASSAGVNTGELFF; CDR3nt: TGTGCCAGCAGCGCGGGGGTGAACACCGGGGAGCTGTTTTTT
j_gene: TRBJ1-2; len: 16; abundance: -; v_gene: TRBV6-5; d_gene: TRBD1; CDR3aa: CASSFLRTGGGYGYTF; CDR3nt: TGTGCCAGCAGTTTCCTACGTACAGGGGGCGGCTATGGCTACACCTTC
j_gene: TRBJ2-5; len: 14; abundance: few; v_gene: TRBV3-1/TRBV3-2; d_gene: TRBD2; CDR3aa: CASSQSGGAKTQYF; CDR3nt: TGTGCCAGCAGCCAAAGCGGGGGGGCAAAGACCCAGTACTTC
j_gene: TRBJ2-5; len: 14; abundance: -; v_gene: TRBV19; d_gene: TRBD2; CDR3aa: CASSPLGRGETQYF; CDR3nt: TGTGCCAGTAGTCCCCTCGGGAGGGGAGAGACCCAGTACTTC
j_gene: TRBJ2-3; len: 16; abundance: -; v_gene: TRBV2; d_gene: TRBD2; CDR3aa: CASSERLAGGSDTQYF; CDR3nt: TGTGCCAGCAGTGAAAGACTAGCGGGGGGGTCAGATACGCAGTATTTT
j_gene: TRBJ2-7; len: 12; abundance: -; v_gene: TRBV7-3; d_gene: -; CDR3aa: CASSPGTSMQYF; CDR3nt: TGTGCCAGCAGCCCCGGGACTTCCATGCAGTACTTC
j_gene: TRBJ1-2; len: 15; abundance: -; v_gene: TRBV28; d_gene: TRBD1; CDR3aa: CASSLIDRGLNGYTF; CDR3nt: TGTGCCAGCAGTTTAATAGACAGGGGGCTTAATGGCTACACCTTC
j_gene: TRBJ2-5; len: 16; abundance: -; v_gene: TRBV6-2/TRBV6-3; d_gene: TRBD2; CDR3aa: CASSYPAGGQQETQYF; CDR3nt: TGTGCCAGCAGTTACCCAGCGGGGGGGCAGCAAGAGACCCAGTACTTC
j_gene: TRBJ1-1; len: 15; abundance: -; v_gene: TRBV7-2; d_gene: -; CDR3aa: CASSLARGLNTEAFF; CDR3nt: TGTGCCAGCAGCTTAGCGCGAGGGTTGAACACTGAAGCTTTCTTT
j_gene: TRBJ1-6; len: 16; abundance: -; v_gene: TRBV19; d_gene: TRBD1; CDR3aa: CASSTGQGAYNSPLHF; CDR3nt: TGTGCCAGTAGTACTGGACAGGGGGCTTATAATTCACCCCTCCACTTT